This T cell receptor (beta chain) is from a study of cytotoxic CD8 clonotypes in ibrutinib-treated CLL. The length of the CDR3 is 16 residues. Germline CDR1 MNHEY, CDR2 SMNVEV (reference sequence). Unmatched junction bases numbered 5, after V lost 0 bases and J lost 5 bases. TCRdb's table, derived via immunoSEQ multiplex PCR, lists solely in-frame clones and lacks some. The sample has about 310,000 clones, approximately 80% seen once. The rearrangement joins TRBV27 to TRBJ2-1; 9 nucleotides agree with TRBD2. The sequencing here drew on PBMCs, taken before ibrutinib treatment. The origin of this receptor is a human donor with chronic lymphocytic leukemia. For the CDR3, the DNA is TGTGCCAGCAGTTTATCGAGAGGACTAGCGAACAATGAGCAGTTCTTC. Translated: CASSLSRGLANNEQFF.